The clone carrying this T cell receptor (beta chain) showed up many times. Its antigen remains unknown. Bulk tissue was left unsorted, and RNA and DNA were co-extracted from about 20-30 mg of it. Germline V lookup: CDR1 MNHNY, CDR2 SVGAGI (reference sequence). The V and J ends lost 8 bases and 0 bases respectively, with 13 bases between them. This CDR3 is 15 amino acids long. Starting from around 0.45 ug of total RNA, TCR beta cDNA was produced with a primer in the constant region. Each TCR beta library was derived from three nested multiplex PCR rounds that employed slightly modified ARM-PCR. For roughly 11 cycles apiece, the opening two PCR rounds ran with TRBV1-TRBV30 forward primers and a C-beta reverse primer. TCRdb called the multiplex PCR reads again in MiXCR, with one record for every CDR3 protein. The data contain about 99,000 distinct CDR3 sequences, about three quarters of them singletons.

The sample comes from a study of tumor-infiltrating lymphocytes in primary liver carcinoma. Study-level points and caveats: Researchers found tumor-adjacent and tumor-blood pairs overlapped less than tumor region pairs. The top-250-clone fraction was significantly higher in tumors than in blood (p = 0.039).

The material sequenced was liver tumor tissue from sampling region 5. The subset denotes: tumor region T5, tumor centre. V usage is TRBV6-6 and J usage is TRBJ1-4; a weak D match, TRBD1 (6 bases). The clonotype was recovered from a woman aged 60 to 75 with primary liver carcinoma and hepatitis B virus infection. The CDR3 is CASHRDGATNEKLFF. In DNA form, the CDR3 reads TGTGCCAGCCACAGGGACGGTGCAACTAATGAAAAACTGTTTTTT.